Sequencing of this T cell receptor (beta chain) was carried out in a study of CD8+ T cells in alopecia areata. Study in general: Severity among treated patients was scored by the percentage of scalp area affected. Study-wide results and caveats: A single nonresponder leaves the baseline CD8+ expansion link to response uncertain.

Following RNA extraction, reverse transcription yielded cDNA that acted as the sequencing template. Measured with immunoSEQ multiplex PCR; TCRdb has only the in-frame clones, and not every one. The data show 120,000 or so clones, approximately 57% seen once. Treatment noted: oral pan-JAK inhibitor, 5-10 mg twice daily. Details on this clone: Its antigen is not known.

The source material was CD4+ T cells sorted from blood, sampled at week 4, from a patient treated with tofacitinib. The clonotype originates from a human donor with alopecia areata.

CDR3 protein: CASTPLADNEQFF. CDR3 nucleotides: TGCGCCAGCACGCCTCTAGCCGACAATGAGCAGTTCTTC. J is TRBJ2-1 and V is TRBV5-1; TRBD2 is a possible D gene (5 bases). V shed 6 bases and J shed 5 bases, with 12 bases lying between them. Per germline, CDR1 SGHRS and CDR2 YFSETQ. The CDR3 consists of 13 residues.